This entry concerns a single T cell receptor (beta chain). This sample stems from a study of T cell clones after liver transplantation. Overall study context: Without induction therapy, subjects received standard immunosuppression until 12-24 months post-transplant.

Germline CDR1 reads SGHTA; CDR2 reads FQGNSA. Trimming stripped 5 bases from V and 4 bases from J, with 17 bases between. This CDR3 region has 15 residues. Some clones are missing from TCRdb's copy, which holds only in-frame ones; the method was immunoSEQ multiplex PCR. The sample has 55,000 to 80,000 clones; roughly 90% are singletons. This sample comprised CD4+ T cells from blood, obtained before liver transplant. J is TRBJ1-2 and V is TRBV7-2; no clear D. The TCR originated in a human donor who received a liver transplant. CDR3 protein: CASSPTRAESYGYTF. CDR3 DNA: TGTGCCAGCAGCCCTACCCGCGCAGAGTCCTATGGCTACACCTTC.